This record covers a single T cell receptor (beta chain). CDR1 and CDR2 from the germline V gene are LNHNV and YYDKDF (reference sequence). The CDR3 contains 16 residues. J lost 7 bases, V lost 1 base, and 10 bases had no gene match. The data stem from a study of T cell changes during pregnancy in multiple sclerosis. Measured with immunoSEQ multiplex PCR; TCRdb has only the in-frame clones, and not every one. The sample has 40,000 to 60,000 clones, nearly 95% seen once. The receptor was isolated from a female donor with multiple sclerosis, enrolled in a pregnancy study. The source was CD4+ T cells from peripheral blood mononuclear cells, collected in the first trimester of pregnancy. The chain joins TRBV15 to TRBJ1-5; 7 nucleotides align to TRBD1. The CDR3 DNA reads TGTGCCACCAGCAGAGTGGTTGGTAGGGGGCTACAGCCCCAGCATTTT. Translation: CATSRVVGRGLQPQHF.